Below are 30 T cell receptor beta chains sequenced from a single sample in a study of T cells after yellow fever vaccination. TCRdb re-analysed the 5' RACE reads in MiXCR, keeping a single row per CDR3 protein. There are roughly 74,000 distinct CDR3 sequences in the sample; roughly 6.9% occur only once, and 35% to 45% lies in the top ten. The sample was CD8+ T cells sorted from PBMCs, taken 4 to 5 days after the first yellow fever vaccination. The receptor source for this set is a man in his late teens or twenties who received the YFV17D yellow fever vaccine.

The chain has TRBV4-3 and TRBJ1-1; tentatively, D is TRBD1 (6 bases). CDR1 is LGHNA, CDR2 YSLEER, per germline. The V end lost 2 bases, the J end lost 2 bases, and 12 bases lay between the germline ends. This CDR3 is 15 amino acids long. In DNA, the CDR3 is TGCGCCAGCAGCCAAATACAGGGTCGTAACACTGAAGCTTTCTTT. It is translated as CASSQIQGRNTEAFF.

The chain combines TRBV9 with TRBJ2-3; 7 bases map to TRBD1. The CDR3 spans 15 residues. V lost 1 base, J lost 2 bases, and 4 bases stayed unmatched. Germline CDR1 and CDR2: SGDLS and YYNGEE. CDR3: CASSVNRGHTDTQYF. The CDR3 DNA follows: TGTGCCAGCAGCGTAAACAGGGGCCACACAGATACGCAGTATTTT.

This clonotype was seen repeatedly, ten times or more. CDR3 DNA sequence: TGTGCCAGCAGTGTGACAGACACTGAAGCTTTCTTT. It translates to CASSVTDTEAFF. The V and J genes are TRBV12-3 or TRBV12-4 and TRBJ1-1; perhaps TRBD1 as D (5 bases). The CDR3 consists of 12 residues. Trimming stripped 5 bases from V and 3 bases from J, with 7 bases between.

This clonotype was seen more than once but under ten times. The chain employs TRBV27 and TRBJ1-6; TRBD1 might be the D (6 bases). Germline-derived CDR1 and CDR2 are MNHEY and SMNVEV (reference sequence). The CDR3 totals 12 residues. Trimming took off 5 bases at V and 14 bases at J, with 13 bases between the two ends. CDR3 in DNA: TGTGCCAGCAGTCCTCAACAGGGCTCCCTCCACTTT. Translated: CASSPQQGSLHF.

In its sample, this clonotype was seen many times. The V and J genes are TRBV4-3 and TRBJ2-3; D unclear. The CDR3 runs to 14 residues. V was trimmed by 0 bases and J by 2 bases, leaving 6 bases between them. Germline V gene data show CDR1 as LGHNA and CDR2 as YSLEER. CDR3 residues: CASSQDPATDTQYF. As DNA, the CDR3 is TGCGCCAGCAGCCAAGACCCGGCCACAGATACGCAGTATTTT.

The chain uses TRBV6-5 and TRBJ2-7; no clear D. This CDR3 is 12 amino acids long. The V gene lost 0 bases and the J gene lost 3 bases, with 3 bases spanning the gap. Germline CDR1 MNHEY, CDR2 SVGAGI. The CDR3 spells CASSYSRYEQYV. The CDR3 nucleotides are TGTGCCAGCAGTTACTCGCGCTACGAGCAGTACGTC.

The chain uses TRBV6-2 or TRBV6-3 and TRBJ2-7; 10 nucleotides match TRBD2. There are 14 residues in the CDR3. V gave up 2 bases and J gave up 3 bases; unmatched junction bases: 1. Germline assignment: CDR1 MNHEY and CDR2 SVGEGT. The CDR3 bases are TGTGCCAGCAGTTACGGACTAGCGGACTACGAGCAGTACGTC. It yields the protein CASSYGLADYEQYV.

This clonotype occurred many times. CDR3 in amino acids: CASSLSREYEQYF. DNA for the CDR3: TGTGCCAGCAGCTTGTCCAGGGAGTACGAGCAGTACTTC. The V and J genes are TRBV5-5 and TRBJ2-7; D may correspond to TRBD1 or TRBD2 (5 bases each). Germline loops: CDR1 SGHKS, CDR2 YYEKEE (reference sequence). The CDR3 is 13 residues long. Trimming shortened V by 1 base and J by 4 bases, and 9 bases separated the two germline ends. The full variable domain, rest sourced from reference TRBV5-5 and TRBJ2-7, is DAGVTQSPTHLIKTRGQQVTLRCSPISGHKSVSWYQQVLGQGPQFIFQYYEKEERGRGNFPDRFSARQFPNYSSELNVNALLLGDSALYLCASSLSREYEQYFGPGTRLTVT.

This clonotype was seen at least ten times. This sequence joins TRBV4-2 and TRBJ2-7; 10 nucleotides align to TRBD1. Trimming at V came to 4 bases and at J to 3 bases, leaving 3 bases not matched to a gene. In germline, CDR1 is LGHNA, CDR2 YNFKEQ. CDR3 length: 14 residues. The CDR3 region has the DNA TGTGCCAGCAGCCCTGGGACAGGGGTCTACGAGCAGTACTTC. Amino acids: CASSPGTGVYEQYF.

This chain uses TRBV7-9 with TRBJ2-1; possible D gene TRBD1, 6 bases. This CDR3 contains 15 residues. V dropped 5 bases and J dropped 8 bases, with 19 bases sitting between them. Germline lookup yields CDR1 SEHNR and CDR2 FQNEAQ (reference sequence). The CDR3 sequence is CASSHRTDPWDEQFF. DNA for the CDR3: TGTGCCAGCAGCCACCGGACAGACCCCTGGGATGAGCAGTTCTTC. The full variable domain, with the rest looked up from reference TRBV7-9 and TRBJ2-1, is DTGVSQNPRHKITKRGQNVTFRCDPISEHNRLYWYRQTLGQGPEFLTYFQNEAQLEKSRLLSDRFSAERPKGSFSTLEIQRTEQGDSAMYLCASSHRTDPWDEQFFGPGTRLTVL.

The sample holds many counts of this clonotype. The rearrangement joins TRBV7-9 to TRBJ2-1, with D tentatively TRBD2 (5 bases). The CDR3 runs 11 residues. CDR1 and CDR2 from the germline V gene are SEHNR and FQNEAQ (reference sequence). Trimming shortened V by 5 bases and J by 10 bases, and 9 bases separated the two germline ends. CDR3 in DNA: TGTGCCAGCAGCAGAGGCGGGGAGCAGTTCTTC. It yields the protein CASSRGGEQFF.

This chain connects TRBV5-4 to TRBJ2-1; the D is unclear. Trimming took off 4 bases at V and 1 base at J, with 9 bases between the two ends. CDR3 size: 14 residues. From germline, CDR1 is SGHNT and CDR2 YYREEE (reference sequence). CDR3 sequence reads: CASSLSGSYNEQFF. The CDR3 DNA is TGTGCCAGCAGCCTGTCCGGGTCCTACAATGAGCAGTTCTTC.

This clonotype was seen only a few times. This chain uses TRBV5-4 with TRBJ2-3; unclear D gene. CDR1 is SGHNT and CDR2 is YYREEE in the germline V gene (reference sequence). Trimming removed 6 bases from V and 2 bases from J, with 10 bases in between. CDR3 length equals 13 residues. The DNA of the CDR3 is TGTGCCAGCACTCTAGACTTCACAGATACGCAGTATTTT. It encodes CASTLDFTDTQYF.

The chain employs TRBV6-2 or TRBV6-3 and TRBJ1-5; TRBD1 matches 7 bases. Trimming at V came to 2 bases and at J to 7 bases, leaving 11 bases not matched to a gene. CDR1 MNHEY and CDR2 SVGEGT come from the germline V gene. This CDR3 is 16 amino acids long. CDR3 loop: CASSYMDRRNRQPQHF. The CDR3 DNA reads as TGTGCCAGCAGTTACATGGACAGGCGGAATCGCCAGCCCCAGCATTTT.

The gene calls are TRBV4-3 and TRBJ2-2; 12 bases align to TRBD2. This CDR3 comprises 18 residues. Germline V gene sequence: CDR1 LGHNA, CDR2 YSLEER. The V gene end was trimmed by 4 bases and the J gene end by 3 bases; junction bases not matched to a gene: 9. CDR3: CASSPITSGGSDTGELFF. CDR3 coding DNA: TGCGCCAGCAGCCCTATCACTAGCGGGGGGTCGGACACCGGGGAGCTGTTTTTT.

The table lists this clonotype with many counts. The rearrangement uses TRBV12-3 or TRBV12-4 and TRBJ2-1; no clear D gene. This CDR3 spans 14 amino acids. V dropped 6 bases and J dropped 8 bases, with 17 bases sitting between them. CDR3 sequence: CASRPRATGDEQFF. CDR3 nucleotide sequence: TGTGCCAGCAGGCCCCGTGCTACTGGGGATGAGCAGTTCTTC.

This clonotype has a count of ten or more. CDR3 residues: CASSLWIWAEQYF. The CDR3 DNA is TGTGCCAGCAGCTTATGGATATGGGCCGAGCAGTACTTC. The rearrangement joins TRBV7-2 to TRBJ2-7; no definite D call. Germline V CDR1 and CDR2: SGHTA, FQGNSA. CDR3 size: 13 residues. V lost 2 bases and J 6 bases, leaving 11 bases between the germline ends.

This clonotype was seen ten or more times. This rearrangement joins TRBV12-3 or TRBV12-4 to TRBJ2-2, with D possibly being TRBD2 (5 bases). V was clipped by 3 bases and J by 2 bases, with 13 bases between them. The CDR3 totals 16 residues. CDR3 DNA: TGTGCCAGCAGTTTTAACCGGGATCCTAACACCGGGGAGCTGTTTTTT. Translated: CASSFNRDPNTGELFF.

DNA for the CDR3: TGCAGCGTTGAAGAAAGCGACAGGGGCCCCGCAAGGGGTGGCTACACCTTC. It specifies CSVEESDRGPARGGYTF. The V call is TRBV29-1, the J call TRBJ1-2; 8 bases are shared with TRBD1. Germline trimming cut 0 bases from V and 7 bases from J; bases unmatched to any gene: 16. CDR3 length: 17 residues. Per germline, CDR1 SQVTM and CDR2 ANQGSEA. Full variable domain (remainder filled in from reference TRBV29-1 and TRBJ1-2): SAVISQKPSRDICQRGTSLTIQCQVDSQVTMMFWYRQQPGQSLTLIATANQGSEATYESGFVIDKFPISRPNLTFSTLTVSNMSPEDSSIYLCSVEESDRGPARGGYTFGSGTRLTVV.

This clonotype was recorded many times. The J gene is TRBJ2-1, the V gene TRBV4-2, with 9 bases fitting TRBD2. CDR1 is LGHNA and CDR2 is YNFKEQ in the germline V gene. J was trimmed by 2 bases and V by 0 bases; bases with no gene match: 2. The CDR3 runs 16 residues. This CDR3 is CASSQDGGGAYNEQFF. The CDR3 coding sequence is TGTGCCAGCAGCCAAGACGGCGGGGGGGCCTACAATGAGCAGTTCTTC.

This clonotype was observed many times. This chain connects TRBV7-2 to TRBJ2-3; 10 bases are shared with TRBD2. Germline loops: CDR1 SGHTA, CDR2 FQGNSA. Trimming took 1 base from V and 11 from J; bases not matched to a gene: 12. The CDR3 is 16 amino acids. CDR3 sequence: CASSLVGGAGGHGQYF. As DNA, the CDR3 is TGTGCCAGCAGCTTAGTCGGGGGAGCGGGGGGGCATGGGCAGTATTTT.

The chain recombines TRBV6-1 with TRBJ2-4, with TRBD2 matching 8 bases. The CDR3 spans 17 residues. The germline V gene encodes CDR1 MNHNS and CDR2 SASEGT. V lost 4 bases and J lost 0; bases outside the gene matches: 8. Here the CDR3 DNA reads TGTGCCAGCAGTGCCCGAGCGGGGGAGATAGCCAAAAACATTCAGTACTTC. Encoded protein: CASSARAGEIAKNIQYF.

This clonotype was picked up many times. CDR3 amino acids: CASSYWGSGDDQPQHF. The DNA of the CDR3 is TGTGCCAGCAGTTACTGGGGCAGCGGCGACGATCAGCCCCAGCATTTT. The chain joins TRBV6-2 or TRBV6-3 to TRBJ1-5, with D tentatively TRBD1 (5 bases). CDR1 is MNHEY and CDR2 is SVGEGT in the germline V gene. CDR3 size: 16 residues. The germline V and J ends were trimmed by 1 base and 5 bases, with 15 bases remaining between them.

This clonotype was picked up a small number of times. The V gene is TRBV19, the J gene TRBJ1-2; D is unclear. Trimming left V 7 bases short and J 0 bases short, with 15 bases between. CDR1 and CDR2 from the germline V gene are LNHDA and SQIVND (reference sequence). The CDR3 runs to 15 residues. CDR3 in amino acids: CASKTRQAPNYGYTF. Here the CDR3 DNA reads TGTGCCAGTAAGACTAGGCAAGCCCCTAACTATGGCTACACCTTC.

The chain recombines TRBV9 with TRBJ1-4, with D perhaps matching TRBD1 (6 bases). Deletions cut 0 bases from V and 6 bases from J, with 12 bases between. In germline, CDR1 is SGDLS, CDR2 YYNGEE. This CDR3 spans 15 amino acids. Here the CDR3 reads CASSVGTQGDEKLFF. CDR3 nucleotide sequence: TGTGCCAGCAGCGTAGGAACACAGGGCGATGAAAAACTGTTTTTT.

In this sample, this clonotype turned up many times. The J gene is TRBJ2-3, the V gene TRBV10-3, with TRBD2 matching 12 bases. V shed 2 bases and J 3 bases; nucleotides not matched to a gene: 3. The CDR3 length is 16 residues. Germline CDR1 ENHRY, CDR2 SYGVKD. The CDR3 coding sequence is TGTGCCATCAGTGAGGCCCTAGCGGGGGGGACAGATACGCAGTATTTT. Amino acids: CAISEALAGGTDTQYF.

This clonotype was seen many times. The chain employs TRBV7-9 and TRBJ2-2; 8 nucleotides match TRBD1. Germline CDR1 and CDR2: SEHNR and FQNEAQ (reference sequence). This CDR3 contains 17 residues. With V trimmed by 5 bases and J by 2 bases, 10 bases remained unmatched. CDR3 bases: TGTGCCAGCAGCATAACGAGTGACAGGGGTAACACCGGGGAGCTGTTTTTT. Its translation is CASSITSDRGNTGELFF.

This clonotype came up a few times. V is TRBV20-1 and J is TRBJ1-1, with unresolved D. The germline V gene has CDR1 DFQATT and CDR2 SNEGSKA (reference sequence). The CDR3 loop spans 13 amino acids. V was cut by 3 bases and J by 1 base, with 9 bases left in between. The DNA of the CDR3 is TGCAGTGCTAGGTCCATGAAGAACACTGAAGCTTTCTTT. This translates into CSARSMKNTEAFF.

This clonotype was seen at least ten times. The rearrangement links TRBV4-1 to TRBJ1-2; D unclear. V lost 1 base to trimming and J lost 2 bases, with 11 bases between them. Germline V gene data show CDR1 as MGHRA and CDR2 as YSYEKL. There are 15 residues in the CDR3. CDR3 sequence (DNA): TGCGCCAGCAGCCAAGGTGGAACACGAAACTATGGCTACACCTTC. Translated: CASSQGGTRNYGYTF.

This clonotype was seen at least ten times. The chain is built from TRBV2 and TRBJ2-3, with TRBD2 identical over 15 bases. Unmatched junction bases numbered 12, after V lost 6 bases and J lost 5 bases. In germline, CDR1 is SNHLY, CDR2 FYNNEI. CDR3 size: 18 residues. The DNA of the CDR3 is TGTGCCAGCAGGGATCGGACTAGCGGGGGGGCTTCACGAGATACGCAGTATTTT. Translating it yields CASRDRTSGGASRDTQYF.